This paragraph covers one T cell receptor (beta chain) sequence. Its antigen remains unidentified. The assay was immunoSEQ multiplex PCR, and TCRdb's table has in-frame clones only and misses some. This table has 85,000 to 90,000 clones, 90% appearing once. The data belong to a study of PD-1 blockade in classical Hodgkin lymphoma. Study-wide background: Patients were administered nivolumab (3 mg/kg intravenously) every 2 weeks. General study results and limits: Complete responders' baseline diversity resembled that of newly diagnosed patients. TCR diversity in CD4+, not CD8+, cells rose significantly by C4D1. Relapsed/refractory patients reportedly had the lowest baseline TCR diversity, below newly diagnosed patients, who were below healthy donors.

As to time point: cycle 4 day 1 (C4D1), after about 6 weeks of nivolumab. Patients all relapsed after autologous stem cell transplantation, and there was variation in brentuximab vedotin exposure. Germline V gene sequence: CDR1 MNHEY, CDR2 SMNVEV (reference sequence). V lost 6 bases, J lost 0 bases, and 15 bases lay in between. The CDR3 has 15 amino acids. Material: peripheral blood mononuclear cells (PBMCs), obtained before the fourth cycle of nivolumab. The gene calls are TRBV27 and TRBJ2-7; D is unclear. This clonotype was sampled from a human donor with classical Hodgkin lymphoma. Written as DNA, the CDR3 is TGTGCCAGCAGGAGTTCCCCCCGCGGCTCCTACGAGCAGTACTTC. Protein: CASRSSPRGSYEQYF.